Sequencing of this T cell receptor beta chain was carried out in a study of cytotoxic CD8 clonotypes in ibrutinib-treated CLL (dated by TCRdb to the early 2020s). In the study overall: The cohort included more than 14 treatment-naive and about a dozen relapsed/refractory patients; 17 to 18 were IGHV unmutated. Partial responses were observed in 24 patients and complete responses in 2; after a median follow-up of about 69 months, remission was maintained in approximately 15 patients and progression was observed in some twelve. Response samples were taken after a median of approximately 13 months on treatment, ranging from about 6 to 36 months. On average, each sample yielded around 270,000 productive templates and 85,000 to 95,000 productive rearrangements. Longitudinal samples were available for about 30% of the roughly 90 trial participants. Cryopreserved peripheral blood mononuclear cells were collected before treatment, at response, and at either disease progression or sustained remission. All remission and progressive disease samples were collected while patients were still receiving ibrutinib.

The CDR3 sequence holds 16 residues, the cysteine and phenylalanine included. Here the CDR3 DNA is all that survives: 48 bases in frame from base 1. After removal of 5 bases from V and 7 bases from J, the junction retains 14 bases not matched to a gene. CDR1 SGHTA and CDR2 FQGTGA were looked up in the germline V gene. In the paper's terms, the time point label means: 12 months on ibrutinib. For TCR beta library preparation, 1.5 to 2.5 micrograms of genomic DNA were extracted from the cryopreserved PBMCs. Longitudinal blood samples from CLL patients receiving ibrutinib monotherapy were subjected to high-throughput TCR beta sequencing. Patients were enrolled in a phase 2 open-label single-center ibrutinib monotherapy trial. General conclusions and limits of the study: Public clonotypes were rare and either shrank or stayed stable during treatment, and the rise in clonality at ibrutinib response reflected expansion of private clonotypes. Baseline clonality exceeded that of age-matched healthy donors and correlated strongly with circulating CD8+ T-cell counts. Sampling times were not matched between sustained-remission and progressing patients, and lymph node repertoires were not studied. Clonality rose at ibrutinib response, remained stable during sustained remission, and dropped back toward baseline at progression.

Each clonotype received, on average, about 10x coverage in deep resolution sequencing performed on a MiSeq, where the target depth lay between 1 in 1 million and 1 in 200,000 T cells. The immunoSEQ hsTCRB Kit was used to generate TCR beta libraries. The authors' pipeline ran thus. Data were analyzed with ImmunoSEQ Data Assistant and ImmunoSEQ Analyzer, with V, D and J genes assigned per IMGT definitions. Clonality, which ranges from 0 to 1, was calculated as one minus the normalized Shannon entropy of productive rearrangement frequencies. Only overrepresented clonotypes making up at least 0.05% of the repertoire of each patient were included in the public clonotype analysis. Fewer than 15 repertoires from age-matched healthy donors, obtained from immuneACCESS, served as clonality controls. TCRdb carries this immuneACCESS record with in-frame sequences only. Its versions omit some clonotypes, under half of them owing to an unresolved V gene in the studies checked, with the rest unexplained. The V and J calls and clone size come from that table; D and trimming were worked out from the DNA. This sample lists some 140,000 clones; approximately 90% were detected once. The ten largest make up less than 14% of the sample.

On this clone: Its binding antigen is unknown. No much larger clone exists at a distance of one base, and base qualities are not known.

The rearrangement joined TRBV7-3 to TRBJ2-1; the central 7 bases match TRBD2. Sample: PBMCs, taken after 12 months of ibrutinib treatment. The receptor's source is a human donor with chronic lymphocytic leukemia. Here the CDR3 is given as CASSQDPAGAGNEQFF. The nucleotide sequence reads as follows: TGTGCCAGCAGCCAAGACCCCGCGGGAGCGGGGAATGAGCAGTTCTTC.